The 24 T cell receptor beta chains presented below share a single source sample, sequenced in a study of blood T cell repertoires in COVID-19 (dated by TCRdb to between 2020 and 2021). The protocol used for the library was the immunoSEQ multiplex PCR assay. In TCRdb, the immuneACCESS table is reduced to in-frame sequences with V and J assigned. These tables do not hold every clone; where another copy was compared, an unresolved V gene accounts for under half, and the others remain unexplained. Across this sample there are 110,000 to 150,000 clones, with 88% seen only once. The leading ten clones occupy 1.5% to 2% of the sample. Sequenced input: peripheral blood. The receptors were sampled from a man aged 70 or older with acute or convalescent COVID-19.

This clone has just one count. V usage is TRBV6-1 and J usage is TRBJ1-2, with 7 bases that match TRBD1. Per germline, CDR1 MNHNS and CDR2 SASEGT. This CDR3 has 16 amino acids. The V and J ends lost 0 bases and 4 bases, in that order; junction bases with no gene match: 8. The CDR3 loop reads CASSEAFGQALYGYTF. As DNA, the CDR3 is TGTGCCAGCAGTGAAGCGTTTGGACAGGCCCTCTATGGCTACACCTTC.

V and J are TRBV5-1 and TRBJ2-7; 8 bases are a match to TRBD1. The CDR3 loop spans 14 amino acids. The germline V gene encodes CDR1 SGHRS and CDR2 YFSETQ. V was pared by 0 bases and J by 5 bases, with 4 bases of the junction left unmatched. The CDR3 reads CASSLGAGGDEQYF. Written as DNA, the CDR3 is TGCGCCAGCAGCTTGGGGGCAGGGGGCGACGAGCAGTACTTC.

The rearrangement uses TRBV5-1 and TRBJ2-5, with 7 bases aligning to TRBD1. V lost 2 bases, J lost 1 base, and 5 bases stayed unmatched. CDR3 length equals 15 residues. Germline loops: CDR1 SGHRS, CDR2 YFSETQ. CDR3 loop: CASSFFGQVQETQYF. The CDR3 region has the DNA TGCGCCAGCAGCTTCTTTGGACAGGTCCAAGAGACCCAGTACTTC.

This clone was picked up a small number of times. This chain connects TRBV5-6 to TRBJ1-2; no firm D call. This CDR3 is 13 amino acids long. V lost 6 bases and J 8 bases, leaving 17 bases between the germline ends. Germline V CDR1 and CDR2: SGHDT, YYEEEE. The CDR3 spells CASTLRVVGGYTF. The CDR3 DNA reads TGTGCCAGCACTCTGAGGGTGGTGGGCGGCTACACCTTC.

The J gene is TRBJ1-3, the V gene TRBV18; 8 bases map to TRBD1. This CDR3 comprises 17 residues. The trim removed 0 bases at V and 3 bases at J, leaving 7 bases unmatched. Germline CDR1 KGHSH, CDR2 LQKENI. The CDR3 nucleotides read TGTGCCAGCTCACCACCATCGCAGGGGGCAAGTGGAAACACCATATATTTT. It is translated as CASSPPSQGASGNTIYF. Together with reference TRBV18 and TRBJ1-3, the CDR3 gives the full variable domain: NAGVMQNPRHLVRRRGQEARLRCSPMKGHSHVYWYRQLPEEGLKFMVYLQKENIIDESGMPKERFSAEFPKEGPSILRIQQVVRGDSAAYFCASSPPSQGASGNTIYFGEGSWLTVV.

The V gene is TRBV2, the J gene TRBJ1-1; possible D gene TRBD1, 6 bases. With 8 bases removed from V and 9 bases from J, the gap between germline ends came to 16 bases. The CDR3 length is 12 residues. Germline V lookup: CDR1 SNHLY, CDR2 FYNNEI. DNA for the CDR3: TGTGCCAGCGCTGGACAGAGCTTACAAGCTTTCTTT. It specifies CASAGQSLQAFF.

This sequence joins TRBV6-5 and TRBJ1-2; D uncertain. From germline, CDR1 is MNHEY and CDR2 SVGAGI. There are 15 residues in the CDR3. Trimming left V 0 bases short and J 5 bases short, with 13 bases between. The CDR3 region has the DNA TGTGCCAGCAGTTACTCAGCAGGACTCACATATGGCTACACCTTC. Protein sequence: CASSYSAGLTYGYTF.

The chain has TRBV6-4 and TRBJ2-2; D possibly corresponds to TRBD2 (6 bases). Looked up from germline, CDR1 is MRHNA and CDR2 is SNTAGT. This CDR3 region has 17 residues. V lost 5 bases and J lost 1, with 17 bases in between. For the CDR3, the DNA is TGTGCCAGCAGTATAGCATATAGCGGAGAGAACACCGGGGAGCTGTTTTTT. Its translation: CASSIAYSGENTGELFF.

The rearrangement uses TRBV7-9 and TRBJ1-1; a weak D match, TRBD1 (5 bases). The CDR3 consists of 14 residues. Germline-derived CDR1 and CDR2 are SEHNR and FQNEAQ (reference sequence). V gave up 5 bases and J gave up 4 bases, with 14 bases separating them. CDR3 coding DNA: TGTGCCAGCAGCCCGGGGGGACGGAGCACTGAAGCTTTCTTT. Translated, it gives CASSPGGRSTEAFF.

CDR3 in amino acids: CASSLVTGVVQTQYF. The CDR3 region has the DNA TGTGCCAGCAGTTTAGTGACAGGGGTAGTTCAGACCCAGTACTTC. The chain carries TRBV28 and TRBJ2-5; 8 positions agree with TRBD1. The CDR3 has 15 residues. The J segment lost 6 bases and the V segment lost 2 bases, leaving 8 bases of the junction unmatched. Germline assignment: CDR1 MDHEN and CDR2 SYDVKM.

The CDR3 protein is CASSISGPSSGNTIYF. The CDR3, as DNA: TGTGCCAGTAGTATATCGGGTCCGAGCTCTGGAAACACCATATATTTT. The chain employs TRBV19 and TRBJ1-3; D is undetermined. The CDR3 runs to 16 residues. V lost 2 bases to trimming and J lost 0 bases, with 11 bases between them. The germline V gene has CDR1 LNHDA and CDR2 SQIVND (reference sequence).

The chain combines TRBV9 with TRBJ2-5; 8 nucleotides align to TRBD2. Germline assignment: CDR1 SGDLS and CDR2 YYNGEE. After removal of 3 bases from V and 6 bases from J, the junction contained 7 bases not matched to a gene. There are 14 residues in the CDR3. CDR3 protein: CASSGYGGVKTQYF. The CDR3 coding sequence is TGTGCCAGCAGCGGATACGGGGGGGTAAAGACCCAGTACTTC.

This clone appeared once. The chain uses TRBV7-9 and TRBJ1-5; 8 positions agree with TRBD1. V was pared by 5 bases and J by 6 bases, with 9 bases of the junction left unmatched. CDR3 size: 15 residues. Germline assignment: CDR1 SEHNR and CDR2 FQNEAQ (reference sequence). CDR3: CASSATGDHGQPQHF. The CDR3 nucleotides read TGTGCCAGCAGCGCGACAGGGGACCACGGTCAGCCCCAGCATTTT.

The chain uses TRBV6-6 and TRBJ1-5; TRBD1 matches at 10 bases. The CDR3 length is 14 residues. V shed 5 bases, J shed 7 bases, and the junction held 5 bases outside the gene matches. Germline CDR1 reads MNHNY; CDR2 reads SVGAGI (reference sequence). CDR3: CASSLGQGDQPQHF. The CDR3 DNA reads TGTGCCAGCAGTCTCGGACAGGGGGACCAGCCCCAGCATTTT.

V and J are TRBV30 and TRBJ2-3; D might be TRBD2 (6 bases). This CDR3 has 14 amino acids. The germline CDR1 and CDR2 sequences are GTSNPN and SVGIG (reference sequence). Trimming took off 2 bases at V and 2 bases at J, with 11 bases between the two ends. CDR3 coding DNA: TGTGCCTGGAGTTCAATAGCGGCCACAGATACGCAGTATTTT. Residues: CAWSSIAATDTQYF.

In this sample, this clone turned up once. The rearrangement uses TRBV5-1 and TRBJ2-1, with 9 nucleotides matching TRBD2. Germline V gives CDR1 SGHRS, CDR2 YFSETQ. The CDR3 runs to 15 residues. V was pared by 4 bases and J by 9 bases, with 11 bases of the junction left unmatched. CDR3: CASSPRRSGSSEQFF. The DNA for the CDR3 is TGCGCCAGCAGCCCCCGTCGTAGCGGGAGTAGTGAGCAGTTCTTC. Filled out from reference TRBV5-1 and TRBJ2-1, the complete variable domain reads KAGVTQTPRYLIKTRGQQVTLSCSPISGHRSVSWYQQTPGQGLQFLFEYFSETQRNKGNFPGRFSGRQFSNSRSEMNVSTLELGDSALYLCASSPRRSGSSEQFFGPGTRLTVL.

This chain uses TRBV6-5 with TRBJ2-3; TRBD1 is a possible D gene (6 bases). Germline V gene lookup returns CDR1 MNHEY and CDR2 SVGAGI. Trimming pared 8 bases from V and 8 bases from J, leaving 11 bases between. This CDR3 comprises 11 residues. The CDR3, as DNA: TGTGCCAGCGCGGTGGGGGCTACGCAGTATTTT. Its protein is CASAVGATQYF.

In DNA form, the CDR3 reads TGTGCCAGCAGCCCGCAGGGGGCGATTGGGAGCACTGAAGCTTTCTTT. Translation: CASSPQGAIGSTEAFF. The V and J genes are TRBV5-5 and TRBJ1-1; TRBD1 matches 8 bases. This CDR3 is built from 16 residues. The V gene's germline CDR1 is SGHKS and CDR2 YYEKEE (reference sequence). Losses at the gene ends were 4 bases for V and 4 bases for J; bases not matched to a gene: 12.

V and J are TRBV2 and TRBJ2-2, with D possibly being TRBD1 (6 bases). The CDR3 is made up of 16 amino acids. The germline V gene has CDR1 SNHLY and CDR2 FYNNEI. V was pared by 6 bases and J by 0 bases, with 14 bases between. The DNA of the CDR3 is TGTGCCAGCAGGAGGACAGAGCGCGCGAACACCGGGGAGCTGTTTTTT. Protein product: CASRRTERANTGELFF.

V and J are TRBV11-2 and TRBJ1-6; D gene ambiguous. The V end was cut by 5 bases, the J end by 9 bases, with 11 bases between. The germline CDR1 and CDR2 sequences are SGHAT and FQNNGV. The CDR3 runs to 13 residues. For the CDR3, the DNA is TGTGCCAGCAGCACACGGGTGGCTTCACCCCTCCACTTT. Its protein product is CASSTRVASPLHF.

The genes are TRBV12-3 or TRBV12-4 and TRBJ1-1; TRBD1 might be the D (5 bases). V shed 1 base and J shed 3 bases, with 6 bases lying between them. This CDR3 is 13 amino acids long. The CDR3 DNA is TGTGCCAGCAGTTTAGGGGGGGACACTGAAGCTTTCTTT. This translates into CASSLGGDTEAFF.

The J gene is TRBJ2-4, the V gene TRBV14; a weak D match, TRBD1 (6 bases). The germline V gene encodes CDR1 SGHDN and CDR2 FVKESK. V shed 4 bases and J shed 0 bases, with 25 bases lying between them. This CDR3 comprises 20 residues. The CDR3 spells CASSPSWTPSGQIAKNIQYF. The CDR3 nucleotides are TGTGCCAGCAGCCCGAGCTGGACCCCATCCGGACAGATAGCCAAAAACATTCAGTACTTC.

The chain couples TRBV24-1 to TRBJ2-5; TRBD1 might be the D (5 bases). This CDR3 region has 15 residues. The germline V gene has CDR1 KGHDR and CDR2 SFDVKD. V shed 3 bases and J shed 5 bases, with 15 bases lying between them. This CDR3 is CATSDTTRARETQYF. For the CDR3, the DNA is TGTGCCACCAGTGATACCACCAGGGCCCGGGAGACCCAGTACTTC.

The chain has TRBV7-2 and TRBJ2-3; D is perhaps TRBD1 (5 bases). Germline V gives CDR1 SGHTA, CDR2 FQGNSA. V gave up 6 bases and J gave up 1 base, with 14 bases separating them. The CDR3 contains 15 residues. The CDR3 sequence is CASSLDSLRTDTQYF. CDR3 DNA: TGTGCCAGCAGTCTAGACAGCCTCCGCACAGATACGCAGTATTTT.